This is a list of T cell receptor beta chains from one sample in a study of identical twins. TCRdb called the 5' RACE reads again in MiXCR, with one record for every CDR3 protein. The table shows hundreds of thousands of distinct CDR3 sequences, with around 9.7% occurring only once. The same specimen was also included in a second study, on yellow fever vaccine responses in identical twins.

Sequenced: CD8+ T cells sorted from blood. The origin of the receptors is a young woman in good health. CDR3s leave out the opening cysteine and the closing phenylalanine or tryptophan. Each record gives: clone size, J gene, V gene, CDR3 protein. Clone size is given for some rows only: seen once, a few or many times, or a class if the clone is expanded.

size: .
J: TRBJ2-5
V: TRBV5-1
CDR3: ASSFFGQGIQETQY

size: few
J: TRBJ2-7
V: TRBV12-3/TRBV12-4
CDR3: ASSSSPGYDEQY

size: many
J: TRBJ2-5
V: TRBV15
CDR3: ATSRNRGSQETQY

size: many
J: TRBJ2-5
V: TRBV29-1
CDR3: SARDRGSETQY

size: many
J: TRBJ2-7
V: TRBV20-1
CDR3: SARDLEGLREQY

size: .
J: TRBJ2-3
V: TRBV27
CDR3: ASRGAGRDTQY

size: few
J: TRBJ2-1
V: TRBV6-2/TRBV6-3
CDR3: ASSPDRGGSYNEQF

size: .
J: TRBJ2-2
V: TRBV28
CDR3: ASSLGITGGQNTGELF

size: few
J: TRBJ2-1
V: TRBV28
CDR3: ATSGTSGIPEQF

size: few
J: TRBJ2-1
V: TRBV27
CDR3: ASSPLTGQGAINEQF

size: many
J: TRBJ1-1
V: TRBV5-6
CDR3: ASSLGGVEAF

size: many
J: TRBJ2-1
V: TRBV19
CDR3: ASSMGNEQF

size: .
J: TRBJ2-7
V: TRBV24-1
CDR3: ATSENFWPPTLSYEQY

size: few
J: TRBJ2-5
V: TRBV6-2/TRBV6-3
CDR3: ASSYVRGQETQY

size: .
J: TRBJ2-7
V: TRBV20-1
CDR3: SARDLGGLTSYEQY

size: few
J: TRBJ1-1
V: TRBV5-6
CDR3: ASSLGRGPEAF

size: many
J: TRBJ1-1
V: TRBV29-1
CDR3: SVAGGEAF

size: .
J: TRBJ2-7
V: TRBV7-3
CDR3: ASSSGPGYEQY

size: few
J: TRBJ2-5
V: TRBV14
CDR3: ASSQGQGGWLETQY

size: many
J: TRBJ2-7
V: TRBV6-5
CDR3: ASSSTYPYEQY

size: many
J: TRBJ2-3
V: TRBV20-1
CDR3: SARDFAGLPTDTQY

size: few
J: TRBJ2-7
V: TRBV27
CDR3: ASSLIGLAGGEQY

size: .
J: TRBJ2-1
V: TRBV7-6
CDR3: ASSLGLAPHNEQF